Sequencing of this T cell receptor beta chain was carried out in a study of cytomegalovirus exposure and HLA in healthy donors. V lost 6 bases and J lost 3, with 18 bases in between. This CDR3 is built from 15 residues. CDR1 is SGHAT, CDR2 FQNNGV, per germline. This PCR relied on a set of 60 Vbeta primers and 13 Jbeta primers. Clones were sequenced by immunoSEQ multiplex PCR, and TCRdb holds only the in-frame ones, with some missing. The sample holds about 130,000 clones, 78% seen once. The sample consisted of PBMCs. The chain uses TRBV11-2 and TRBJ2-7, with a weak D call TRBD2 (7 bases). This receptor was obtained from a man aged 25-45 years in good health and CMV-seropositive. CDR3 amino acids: CASRHWGGRSYEQYF. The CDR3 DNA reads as TGTGCCAGCAGGCATTGGGGGGGCAGAAGCTACGAGCAGTACTTC.